Sequencing of this TCR beta chain was carried out in a study of early T cells in non-severe SARS-CoV-2 infection. Study details: Bulk RNA from unsorted whole blood was sequenced; chains were unpaired. The study's findings and limits: Missing private and CD4 specificities, VDJdb matching favored anti-spike CD8 responses.

The CDR3 covers 13 residues. The ends lost 4 bases at V and 5 bases at J; junction bases unmatched: 2. Germline CDR1 is KGHSH and CDR2 is LQKENI. This clonotype was detected ten times or more. Its antigen is currently unknown. Attachment of unique molecular identifiers was made to individual cDNA molecules. Via MiXCR, TCRdb re-called the 5' RACE reads, giving one row per CDR3 protein. The data hold under 40,000 distinct CDR3 sequences, with around 6.3% observed a single time. Sequences were obtained from whole blood. The clonotype was recovered from an adult who was a healthcare worker with PCR-confirmed SARS-CoV-2 infection or an uninfected control (not recorded which). J is TRBJ1-1 and V is TRBV18; 9 nucleotides align to TRBD1. The CDR3: CASSLDRGTEAFF. The CDR3, as DNA: TGTGCCAGCTCACTGGACAGGGGAACTGAAGCTTTCTTT. The whole variable domain, filled in from reference TRBV18 and TRBJ1-1, reads NAGVMQNPRHLVRRRGQEARLRCSPMKGHSHVYWYRQLPEEGLKFMVYLQKENIIDESGMPKERFSAEFPKEGPSILRIQQVVRGDSAAYFCASSLDRGTEAFFGQGTRLTVV.